These 3 T cell receptor beta chains share one sample of origin, sequenced in a study of CD8+CD57+ T cells in acquired aplastic anemia. Researchers used genomic DNA as the template to profile TCR beta VDJ and CDR3. TCRdb re-called the reads with MiXCR, one entry per CDR3 protein. The top ten clones hold about 30% of a sample with under 200,000 distinct CDR3 sequences, 40% to 50% of them seen once. Flow cytometry had shown expanded CD8+CD57+ cells in the patients chosen for sequencing. Sequenced material: sorted CD4+, CD8+, or CD8+CD57+ T cells (not recorded which) from PBMCs. The receptors originated from a human donor with aplastic anemia.

This chain links TRBV2 with TRBJ2-2; possible D gene TRBD2, 7 bases. In germline, CDR1 is SNHLY, CDR2 FYNNEI. This CDR3 has 15 residues. V was clipped by 4 bases and J by 4 bases, with 13 bases between them. CDR3 in amino acids: CASSGEGQRTGELFF. The CDR3 nucleotides are TGTGCCAGCAGTGGGGAGGGACAACGCACCGGGGAGCTGTTTTTT.

The chain combines TRBV7-9 with TRBJ1-1, with 9 bases that match TRBD1. V trimming: 4 bases; J trimming: 4 bases; junction bases outside the gene matches: 4. Germline V lookup: CDR1 SEHNR, CDR2 FQNEAQ (reference sequence). This CDR3 region has 14 residues. CDR3 in DNA: TGTGCCAGCAGCTCGGGGACAGGGCCCACTGAAGCTTTCTTT. Its translation: CASSSGTGPTEAFF. Based on the CDR3 plus reference TRBV7-9 and TRBJ1-1, the full variable domain is DTGVSQNPRHKITKRGQNVTFRCDPISEHNRLYWYRQTLGQGPEFLTYFQNEAQLEKSRLLSDRFSAERPKGSFSTLEIQRTEQGDSAMYLCASSSGTGPTEAFFGQGTRLTVV.

This clonotype has ten or more counts. The chain carries TRBV6-1 and TRBJ1-2, with D unclear. The CDR3 loop spans 13 amino acids. The germline V and J ends were trimmed by 4 bases and 2 bases, with 8 bases remaining between them. Germline-derived CDR1 and CDR2 are MNHNS and SASEGT. CDR3 protein: CASSGTLNYGYTF. CDR3 in DNA: TGTGCCAGCAGTGGCACCTTAAACTATGGCTACACCTTC.